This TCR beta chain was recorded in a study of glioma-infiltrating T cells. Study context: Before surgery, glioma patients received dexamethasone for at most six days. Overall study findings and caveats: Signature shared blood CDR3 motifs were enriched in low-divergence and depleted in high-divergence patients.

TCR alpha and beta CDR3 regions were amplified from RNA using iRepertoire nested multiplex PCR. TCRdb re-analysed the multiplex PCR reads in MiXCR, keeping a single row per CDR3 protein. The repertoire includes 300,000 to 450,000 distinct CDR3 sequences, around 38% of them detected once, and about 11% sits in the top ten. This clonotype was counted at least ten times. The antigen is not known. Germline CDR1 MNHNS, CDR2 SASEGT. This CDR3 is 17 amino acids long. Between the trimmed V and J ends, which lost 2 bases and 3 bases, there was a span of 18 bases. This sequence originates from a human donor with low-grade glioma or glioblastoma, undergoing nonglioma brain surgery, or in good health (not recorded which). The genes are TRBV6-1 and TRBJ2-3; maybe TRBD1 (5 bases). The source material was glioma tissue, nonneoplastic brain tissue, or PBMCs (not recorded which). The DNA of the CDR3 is TGTGCCAGCAGTGAAACCGGAACAGGCTCGTGGACAGATACGCAGTATTTT. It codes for CASSETGTGSWTDTQYF.